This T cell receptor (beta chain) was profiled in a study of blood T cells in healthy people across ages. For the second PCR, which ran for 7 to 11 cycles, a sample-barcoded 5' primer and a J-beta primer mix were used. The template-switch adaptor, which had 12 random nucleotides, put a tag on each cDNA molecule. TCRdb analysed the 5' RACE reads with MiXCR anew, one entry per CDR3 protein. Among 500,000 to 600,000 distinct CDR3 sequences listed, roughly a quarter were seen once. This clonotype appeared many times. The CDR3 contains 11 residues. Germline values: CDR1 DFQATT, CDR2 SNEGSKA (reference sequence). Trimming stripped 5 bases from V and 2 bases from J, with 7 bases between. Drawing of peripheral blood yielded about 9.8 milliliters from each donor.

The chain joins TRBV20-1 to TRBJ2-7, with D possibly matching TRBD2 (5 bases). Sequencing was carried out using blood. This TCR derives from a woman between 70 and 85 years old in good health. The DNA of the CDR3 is TGCAGTGCTGAGGGAACCTACGAGCAGTACTTC. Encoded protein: CSAEGTYEQYF.